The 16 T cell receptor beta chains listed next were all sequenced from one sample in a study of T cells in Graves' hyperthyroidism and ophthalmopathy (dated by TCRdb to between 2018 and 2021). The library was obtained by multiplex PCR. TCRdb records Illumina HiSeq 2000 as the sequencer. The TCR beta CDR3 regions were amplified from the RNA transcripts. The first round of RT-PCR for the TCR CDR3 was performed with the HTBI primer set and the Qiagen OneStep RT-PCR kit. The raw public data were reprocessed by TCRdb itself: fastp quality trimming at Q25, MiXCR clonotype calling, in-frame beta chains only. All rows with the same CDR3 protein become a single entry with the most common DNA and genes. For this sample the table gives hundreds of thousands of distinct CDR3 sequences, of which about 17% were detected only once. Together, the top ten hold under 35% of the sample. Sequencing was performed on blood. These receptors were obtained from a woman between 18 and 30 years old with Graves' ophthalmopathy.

CDR3 loop: CASSFSGKDTDTQYF. The CDR3 DNA reads as TGTGCCAGCAGCTTCTCTGGAAAGGACACAGATACGCAGTATTTT. The chain is built from TRBV11-2 and TRBJ2-3; D remains unclear. Trimming cost V 3 bases and J 2 bases, with 12 bases left between them. Looked up from germline, CDR1 is SGHAT and CDR2 is FQNNGV. The length of the CDR3 is 15 residues.

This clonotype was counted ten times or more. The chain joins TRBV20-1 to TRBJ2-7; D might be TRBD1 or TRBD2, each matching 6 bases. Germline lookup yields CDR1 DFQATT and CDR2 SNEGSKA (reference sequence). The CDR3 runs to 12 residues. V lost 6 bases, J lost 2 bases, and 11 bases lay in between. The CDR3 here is CSAGGQTYEQYF. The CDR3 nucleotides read TGCAGTGCCGGGGGACAAACCTACGAGCAGTACTTC.

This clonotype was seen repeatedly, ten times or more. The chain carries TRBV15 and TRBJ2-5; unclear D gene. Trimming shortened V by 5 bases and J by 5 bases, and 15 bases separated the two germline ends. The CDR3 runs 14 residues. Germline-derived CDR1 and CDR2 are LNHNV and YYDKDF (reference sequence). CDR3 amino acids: CATSRGWSAETQYF. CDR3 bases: TGTGCCACCAGCCGTGGTTGGAGCGCGGAGACCCAGTACTTC.

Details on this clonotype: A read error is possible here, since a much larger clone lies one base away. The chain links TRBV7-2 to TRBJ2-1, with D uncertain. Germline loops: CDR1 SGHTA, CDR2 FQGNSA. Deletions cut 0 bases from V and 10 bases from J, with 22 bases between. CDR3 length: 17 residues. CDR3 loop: CASSLAYWSDRRREQFF. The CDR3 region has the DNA TGTGCCAGCAGCTTAGCGTACTGGTCAGACCGCAGACGGGAGCAGTTCTTC.

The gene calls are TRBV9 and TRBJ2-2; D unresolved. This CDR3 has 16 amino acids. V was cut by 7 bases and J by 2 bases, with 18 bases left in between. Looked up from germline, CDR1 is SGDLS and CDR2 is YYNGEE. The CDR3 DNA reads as TGTGCCAGCGGGAATGGCGTTGAAACCAACACCGGGGAGCTGTTTTTT. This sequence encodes CASGNGVETNTGELFF.

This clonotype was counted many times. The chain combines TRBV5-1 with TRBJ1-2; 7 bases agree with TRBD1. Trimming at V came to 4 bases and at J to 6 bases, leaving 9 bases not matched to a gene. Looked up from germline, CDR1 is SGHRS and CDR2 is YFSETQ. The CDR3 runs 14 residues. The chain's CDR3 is CASSPRQGFDGYTF. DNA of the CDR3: TGCGCCAGCAGCCCCAGACAGGGTTTTGATGGCTACACCTTC. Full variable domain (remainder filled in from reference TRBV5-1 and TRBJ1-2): KAGVTQTPRYLIKTRGQQVTLSCSPISGHRSVSWYQQTPGQGLQFLFEYFSETQRNKGNFPGRFSGRQFSNSRSEMNVSTLELGDSALYLCASSPRQGFDGYTFGSGTRLTVV.

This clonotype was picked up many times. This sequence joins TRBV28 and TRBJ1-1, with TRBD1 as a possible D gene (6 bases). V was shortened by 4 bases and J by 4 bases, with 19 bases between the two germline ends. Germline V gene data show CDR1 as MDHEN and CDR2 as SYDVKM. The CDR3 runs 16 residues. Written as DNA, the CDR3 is TGTGCCAGCAGTTCCGCCCCCGGAGGGGGGTTCACTGAAGCTTTCTTT. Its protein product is CASSSAPGGGFTEAFF.

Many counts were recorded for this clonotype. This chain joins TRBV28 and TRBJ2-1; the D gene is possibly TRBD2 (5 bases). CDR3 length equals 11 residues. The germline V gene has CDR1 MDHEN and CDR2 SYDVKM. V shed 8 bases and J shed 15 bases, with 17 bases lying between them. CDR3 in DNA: TGTGCCAGCCAGTTTATGGGAGTTGCGTTCTTC. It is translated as CASQFMGVAFF.

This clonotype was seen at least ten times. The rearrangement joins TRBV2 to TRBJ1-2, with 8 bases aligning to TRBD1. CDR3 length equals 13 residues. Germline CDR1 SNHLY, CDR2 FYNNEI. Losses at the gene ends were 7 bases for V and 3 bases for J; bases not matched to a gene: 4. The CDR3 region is CASTKTGDYGYTF. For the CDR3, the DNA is TGTGCCAGCACCAAGACAGGGGACTATGGCTACACCTTC.

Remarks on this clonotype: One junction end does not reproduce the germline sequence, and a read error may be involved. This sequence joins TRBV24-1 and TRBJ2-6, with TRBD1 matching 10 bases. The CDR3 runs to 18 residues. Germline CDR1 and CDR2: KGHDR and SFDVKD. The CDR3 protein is CATSGYGTGDSEANVLTF. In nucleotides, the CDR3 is TGTGCCACCAGTGGCTACGGGACAGGGGATTCTGAGGCCAACGTCCTGACTTTC.

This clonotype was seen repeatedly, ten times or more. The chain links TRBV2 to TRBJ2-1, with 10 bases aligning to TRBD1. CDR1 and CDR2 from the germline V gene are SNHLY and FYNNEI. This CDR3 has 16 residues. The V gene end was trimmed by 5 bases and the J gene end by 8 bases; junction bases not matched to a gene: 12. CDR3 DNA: TGTGCCAGCAGTCAACGGACAGGGGGAATGGTCGATGAGCAGTTCTTC. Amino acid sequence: CASSQRTGGMVDEQFF.

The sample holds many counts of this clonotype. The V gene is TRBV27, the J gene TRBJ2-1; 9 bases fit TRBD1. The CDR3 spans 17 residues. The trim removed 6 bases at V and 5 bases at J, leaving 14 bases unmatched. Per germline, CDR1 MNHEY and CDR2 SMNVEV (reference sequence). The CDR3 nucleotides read TGTGCCAGCAGCCGGGACAGGGTGCCGGTCGAGGACAATGAGCAGTTCTTC. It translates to CASSRDRVPVEDNEQFF.

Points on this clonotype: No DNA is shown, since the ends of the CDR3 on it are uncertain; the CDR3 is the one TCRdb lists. The CDR3 here is CASSFYICSARQGTGGYEQYF. The chain links TRBV7-2 to TRBJ2-7; TRBD1, the table's D call, lacks a check against the DNA. The CDR3 totals 21 residues, both ends included. CDR1 SGHTA and CDR2 FQGNSA come from the germline V gene.

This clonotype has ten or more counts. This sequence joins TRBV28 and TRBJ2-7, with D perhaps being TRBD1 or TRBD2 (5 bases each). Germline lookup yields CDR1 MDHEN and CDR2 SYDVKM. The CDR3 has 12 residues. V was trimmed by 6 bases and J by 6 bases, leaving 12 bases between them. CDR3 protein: CASSLPGREQYF. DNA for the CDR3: TGTGCCAGCAGCTTGCCGGGGCGCGAGCAGTACTTC.

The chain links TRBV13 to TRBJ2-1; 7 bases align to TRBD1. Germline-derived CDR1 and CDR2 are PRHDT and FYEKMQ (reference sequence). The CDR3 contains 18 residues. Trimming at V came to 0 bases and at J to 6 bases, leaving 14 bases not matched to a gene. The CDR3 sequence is CASSLGDQDRALGNEQFF. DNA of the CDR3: TGTGCCAGCAGCTTAGGGGACCAAGACAGGGCCCTCGGCAATGAGCAGTTCTTC. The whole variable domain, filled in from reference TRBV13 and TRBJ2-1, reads AAGVIQSPRHLIKEKRETATLKCYPIPRHDTVYWYQQGPGQDPQFLISFYEKMQSDKGSIPDRFSAQQFSDYHSELNMSSLELGDSALYFCASSLGDQDRALGNEQFFGPGTRLTVL.

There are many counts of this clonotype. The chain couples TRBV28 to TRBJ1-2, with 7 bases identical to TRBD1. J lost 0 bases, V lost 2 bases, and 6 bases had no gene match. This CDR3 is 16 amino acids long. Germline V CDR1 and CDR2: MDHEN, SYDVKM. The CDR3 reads CASSLDRVTTNYGYTF. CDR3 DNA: TGTGCCAGCAGTTTAGACAGGGTAACGACTAACTATGGCTACACCTTC.